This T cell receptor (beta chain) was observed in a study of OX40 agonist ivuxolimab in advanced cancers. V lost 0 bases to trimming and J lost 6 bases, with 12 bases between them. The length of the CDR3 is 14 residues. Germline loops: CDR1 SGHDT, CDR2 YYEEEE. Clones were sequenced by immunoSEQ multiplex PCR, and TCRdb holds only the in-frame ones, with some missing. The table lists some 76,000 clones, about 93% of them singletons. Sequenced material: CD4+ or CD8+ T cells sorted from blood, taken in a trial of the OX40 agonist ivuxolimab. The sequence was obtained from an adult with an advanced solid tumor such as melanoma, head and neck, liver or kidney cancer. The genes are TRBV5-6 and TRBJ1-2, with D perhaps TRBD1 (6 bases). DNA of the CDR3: TGTGCCAGCAGCTTGGGGGGGGCCGTAGATGGCTACACCTTC. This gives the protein CASSLGGAVDGYTF.